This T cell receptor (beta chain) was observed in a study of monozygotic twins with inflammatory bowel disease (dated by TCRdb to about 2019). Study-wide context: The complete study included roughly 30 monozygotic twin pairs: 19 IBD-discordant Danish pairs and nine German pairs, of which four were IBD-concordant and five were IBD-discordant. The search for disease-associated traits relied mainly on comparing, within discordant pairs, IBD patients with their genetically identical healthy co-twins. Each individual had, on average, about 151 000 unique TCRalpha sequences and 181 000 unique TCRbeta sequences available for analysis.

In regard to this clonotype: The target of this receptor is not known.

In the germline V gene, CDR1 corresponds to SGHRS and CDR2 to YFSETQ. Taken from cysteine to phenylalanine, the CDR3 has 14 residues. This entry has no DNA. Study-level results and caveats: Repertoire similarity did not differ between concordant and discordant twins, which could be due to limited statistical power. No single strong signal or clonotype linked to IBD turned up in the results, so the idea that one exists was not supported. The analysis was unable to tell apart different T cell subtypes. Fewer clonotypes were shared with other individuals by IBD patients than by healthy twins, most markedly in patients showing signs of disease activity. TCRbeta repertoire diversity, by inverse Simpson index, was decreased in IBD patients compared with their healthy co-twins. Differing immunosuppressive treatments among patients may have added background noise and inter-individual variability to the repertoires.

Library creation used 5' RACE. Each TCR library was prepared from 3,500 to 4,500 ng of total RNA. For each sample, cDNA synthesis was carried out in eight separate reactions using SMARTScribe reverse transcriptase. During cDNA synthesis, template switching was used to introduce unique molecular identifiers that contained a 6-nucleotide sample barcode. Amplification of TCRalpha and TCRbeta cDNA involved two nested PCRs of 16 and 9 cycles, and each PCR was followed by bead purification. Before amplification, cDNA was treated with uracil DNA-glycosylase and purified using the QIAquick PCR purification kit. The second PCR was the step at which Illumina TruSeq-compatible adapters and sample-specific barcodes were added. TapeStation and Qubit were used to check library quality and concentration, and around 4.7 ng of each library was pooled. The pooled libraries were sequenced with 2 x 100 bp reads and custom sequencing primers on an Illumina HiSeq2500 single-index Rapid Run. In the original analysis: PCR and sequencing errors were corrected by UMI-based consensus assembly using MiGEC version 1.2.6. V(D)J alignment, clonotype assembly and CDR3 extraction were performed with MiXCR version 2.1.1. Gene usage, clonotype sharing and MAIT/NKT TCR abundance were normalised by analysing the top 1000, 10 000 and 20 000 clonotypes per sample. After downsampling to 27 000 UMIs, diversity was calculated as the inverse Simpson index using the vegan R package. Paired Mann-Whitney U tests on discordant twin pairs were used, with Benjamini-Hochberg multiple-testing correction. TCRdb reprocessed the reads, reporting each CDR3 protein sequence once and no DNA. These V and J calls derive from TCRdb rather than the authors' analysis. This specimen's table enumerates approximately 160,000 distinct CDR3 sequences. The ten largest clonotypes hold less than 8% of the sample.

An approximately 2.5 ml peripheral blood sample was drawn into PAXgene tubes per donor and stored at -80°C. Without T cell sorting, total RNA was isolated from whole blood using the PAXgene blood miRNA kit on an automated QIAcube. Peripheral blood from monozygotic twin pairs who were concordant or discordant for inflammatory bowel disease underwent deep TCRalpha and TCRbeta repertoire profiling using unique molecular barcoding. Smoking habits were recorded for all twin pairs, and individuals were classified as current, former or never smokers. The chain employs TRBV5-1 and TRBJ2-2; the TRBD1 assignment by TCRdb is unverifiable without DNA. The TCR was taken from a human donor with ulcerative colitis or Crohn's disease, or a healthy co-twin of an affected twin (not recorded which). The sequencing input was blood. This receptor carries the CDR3 CASRRDPDTGELFF.